This T cell receptor (beta chain) was recorded in a study of OX40 agonist ivuxolimab in advanced cancers. Broader study findings: Researchers report that CD8+ T cells had, on average, more expanded clones than CD4+.

This CDR3 is built from 13 residues. Germline V gene data show CDR1 as SGHAT and CDR2 as FQNNGV. Trimming removed 4 bases at V and 9 bases at J, with 12 bases between. Regarding this clone: Its cognate antigen is unknown.

Here immunoSEQ multiplex PCR was the method, and the copy in TCRdb shows in-frame clones only, minus some. Seen here are about 110,000 clones, about nine tenths observed once, and the top ten hold approximately 0.49%. The input for sequencing was CD4+ or CD8+ T cells sorted from blood, taken in a trial of the OX40 agonist ivuxolimab. The chain combines TRBV11-2 with TRBJ1-4; a possible D gene is TRBD1 (5 bases). The receptor was isolated from an adult with an advanced solid tumor such as melanoma, head and neck, liver or kidney cancer. Here the CDR3 reads CASSSLRQQKLFF. The CDR3 DNA sequence: TGTGCCAGCAGCTCCCTAAGACAGCAAAAACTGTTTTTT.